Presented here are 16 T cell receptor beta chains from one specimen sequenced in a study of cytomegalovirus exposure and HLA in healthy donors. PCR involved 60 Vbeta and 13 Jbeta primers. Clones were sequenced by immunoSEQ multiplex PCR, and TCRdb holds only the in-frame ones, with some missing. Here the sample spans about 160,000 clones, more than 75% being singletons. Sequenced: PBMCs. Receptors were obtained from a girl aged 2 to 9 in good health and CMV-seropositive.

V and J are TRBV29-1 and TRBJ1-2; D ambiguous. The CDR3 is 12 residues long. Germline V lookup: CDR1 SQVTM, CDR2 ANQGSEA. V was trimmed by 7 bases and J by 4 bases, leaving 13 bases between them. The CDR3 bases are TGCAGCGGCTTAAGGAGTCCCTATGGCTACACCTTC. Its translation is CSGLRSPYGYTF.

This chain uses TRBV30 with TRBJ2-5; 9 positions agree with TRBD2. Trimming cost V 3 bases and J 2 bases; bases outside gene matches: 10. CDR1 and CDR2 from the germline V gene are GTSNPN and SVGIG (reference sequence). The CDR3 consists of 16 residues. CDR3 bases: TGTGCCTGGAGCCCGGGATGGGCGGGAGGGCAAGAGACCCAGTACTTC. This translates into CAWSPGWAGGQETQYF. The complete variable domain, with remaining parts taken from reference TRBV30 and TRBJ2-5, reads SQTIHQWPATLVQPVGSPLSLECTVEGTSNPNLYWYRQAAGRGLQLLFYSVGIGQISSEVPQNLSASRPQDRQFILSSKKLLLSDSGFYLCAWSPGWAGGQETQYFGPGTRLLVL.

J is TRBJ2-1 and V is TRBV6-5; 7 bases agree with TRBD1. CDR3 length: 14 amino acids. The germline V gene encodes CDR1 MNHEY and CDR2 SVGAGI. V shed 2 bases, J shed 9 bases, and the junction held 7 bases outside the gene matches. Written as DNA, the CDR3 is TGTGCCAGCAGTTACGGACAGGCGAGGGGTGAGCAGTTCTTC. This codes for CASSYGQARGEQFF.

This clone was detected a few times. The rearrangement links TRBV7-9 to TRBJ2-7, with D perhaps TRBD1 (5 bases). The CDR3 contains 15 residues. V was shortened by 5 bases and J by 5 bases, with 19 bases between the two germline ends. CDR1 and CDR2 from the germline V gene are SEHNR and FQNEAQ (reference sequence). Here the CDR3 reads CASSRDFRVPNEQYF. CDR3 coding DNA: TGTGCCAGCAGCCGTGATTTCAGGGTTCCCAACGAGCAGTACTTC.

The rearrangement joins TRBV2 to TRBJ2-1, with 7 bases matching TRBD2. Trimming cost V 6 bases and J 7 bases; bases outside gene matches: 9. The CDR3 covers 14 residues. Germline CDR1 SNHLY, CDR2 FYNNEI. The DNA for the CDR3 is TGTGCCAGCAGGACCGGGAGGATTGTTAATGAGCAGTTCTTC. Protein: CASRTGRIVNEQFF.

V usage is TRBV6-1 and J usage is TRBJ2-2, with a possible D match to TRBD2 (6 bases). Germline V gene data show CDR1 as MNHNS and CDR2 as SASEGT. This CDR3 has 17 amino acids. V was clipped by 0 bases and J by 5 bases, with 16 bases between them. The CDR3 DNA sequence: TGTGCCAGCAGTGAAGCGGAGGGAACGGCGGGGACCGGGGAGCTGTTTTTT. Encoded protein: CASSEAEGTAGTGELFF.

This chain uses TRBV5-6 with TRBJ1-3, with unresolved D. The germline V and J ends were trimmed by 1 base and 8 bases, with 13 bases remaining between them. Germline assignment: CDR1 SGHDT and CDR2 YYEEEE. The CDR3 loop spans 14 amino acids. The CDR3 DNA reads TGTGCCAGCAGCTTGCCGGGAAAGGAAGACACCATATATTTT. This sequence encodes CASSLPGKEDTIYF.

V is TRBV7-9 and J is TRBJ2-1; 12 bases line up with TRBD2. V was pared by 3 bases and J by 0 bases, with 9 bases of the junction left unmatched. Germline V gene data show CDR1 as SEHNR and CDR2 as FQNEAQ (reference sequence). The CDR3 is made up of 19 amino acids. CDR3 nucleotide sequence: TGTGCCAGCAGCTTTCTTTCTAGCGGGAGGGACAGCTCCTACAATGAGCAGTTCTTC. It specifies CASSFLSSGRDSSYNEQFF.

V is TRBV30 and J is TRBJ1-3; no firm D call. V lost 2 bases and J 8 bases, leaving 10 bases between the germline ends. This CDR3 is built from 12 residues. CDR1 and CDR2 from the germline V gene are GTSNPN and SVGIG (reference sequence). The CDR3 is CAWSRGADTIYF. For the CDR3, the DNA is TGTGCCTGGAGTCGCGGCGCTGACACCATATATTTT.

This clone has a single count. The chain combines TRBV25-1 with TRBJ2-5; no clear D gene. The CDR3 spans 14 residues. Germline CDR1 MGHDK, CDR2 SYGVNS. Trimming pared 6 bases from V and 2 bases from J, leaving 13 bases between. The CDR3 DNA reads as TGTGCCAGCAGCCAGGCACCGCTTCAAGAGACCCAGTACTTC. Residues: CASSQAPLQETQYF.

The V call is TRBV29-1, the J call TRBJ1-1; perhaps TRBD1 as D (6 bases). Trimming left V 5 bases short and J 3 bases short, with 13 bases between. Per germline, CDR1 SQVTM and CDR2 ANQGSEA. CDR3 size: 13 residues. The CDR3 nucleotides are TGCAGCGTTAAAGCTTGGGGGCACACTGAAGCTTTCTTT. This encodes CSVKAWGHTEAFF. Full variable domain (missing parts from reference TRBV29-1 and TRBJ1-1): SAVISQKPSRDICQRGTSLTIQCQVDSQVTMMFWYRQQPGQSLTLIATANQGSEATYESGFVIDKFPISRPNLTFSTLTVSNMSPEDSSIYLCSVKAWGHTEAFFGQGTRLTVV.

This clone was recorded a few times. This sequence joins TRBV7-9 and TRBJ2-1; possible D gene TRBD2, 5 bases. The CDR3 spans 17 residues. V gave up 5 bases and J gave up 9 bases, with 26 bases separating them. From germline, CDR1 is SEHNR and CDR2 FQNEAQ (reference sequence). The CDR3 DNA follows: TGTGCCAGCAGCCAACCCACCTTTCCCCTAGCAGTGGGTGAGCAGTTCTTC. Its translation: CASSQPTFPLAVGEQFF.

The chain has TRBV7-9 and TRBJ2-7, with D hard to call. The V and J ends lost 4 bases and 0 bases respectively, with 7 bases between them. CDR1 is SEHNR and CDR2 is FQNEAQ in the germline V gene (reference sequence). The CDR3 is made up of 13 amino acids. In nucleotides, the CDR3 is TGTGCCAGCAGCTCACTCGTCTCCTACGAGCAGTACTTC. Protein product: CASSSLVSYEQYF.

The V and J genes are TRBV10-3 and TRBJ2-6; 8 bases agree with TRBD1. Germline CDR1 ENHRY, CDR2 SYGVKD. The CDR3 contains 16 residues. Germline trimming cut 2 bases from V and 0 bases from J; bases unmatched to any gene: 0. CDR3 nucleotides: TGTGCCATCAGTGAGACAGGGGGCTCTGGGGCCAACGTCCTGACTTTC. Its translation: CAISETGGSGANVLTF.

The V gene is TRBV6-4, the J gene TRBJ1-5; 7 bases map to TRBD1. The V segment lost 5 bases and the J segment 5 bases; nucleotides outside the gene matches: 6. This CDR3 is built from 14 residues. The germline V gene encodes CDR1 MRHNA and CDR2 SNTAGT. CDR3 sequence (DNA): TGTGCCAGCAGTCCCGGGACAGACTATCAGCCCCAGCATTTT. Encoded protein: CASSPGTDYQPQHF.

This chain uses TRBV2 with TRBJ2-5; 7 nucleotides match TRBD2. This CDR3 region has 14 residues. Per germline, CDR1 SNHLY and CDR2 FYNNEI. J was trimmed by 5 bases and V by 6 bases; bases with no gene match: 9. Here the CDR3 DNA reads TGTGCCAGCAGGGGGAGCGGGACCGGGGAGACCCAGTACTTC. It specifies CASRGSGTGETQYF.